A selection of T cell receptor beta chains follows, all from one sample in a study of blood T cell repertoires in COVID-19. Libraries were prepared by immunoSEQ multiplex PCR; TCRdb keeps only in-frame clonotypes and omits some of them. In the table there are approximately 160,000 clones, about four fifths of which are singletons. Sequenced input: peripheral blood. The receptors stem from a man between 65 and 85 years old who had recovered from COVID-19. The CDR3 runs from the conserved cysteine through the conserved F or W. A D gene is named only where the DNA matches it firmly. Rows give clone size only sometimes, using once, few, many, or a class for an expanded clone.

CDR3 DNA,CDR3 protein,D gene,J gene,V gene,clone size
TGTGCCAGCAGTTCGGACAGGGGAGTCGGGAACACTGAAGCTTTCTTT,CASSSDRGVGNTEAFF,TRBD1,TRBJ1-1,TRBV6-2/TRBV6-3,-
TGTGCCAGCCAACCCGCAGGGGGCCGTGACACTGAAGCTTTCTTT,CASQPAGGRDTEAFF,TRBD1,TRBJ1-1,TRBV5-4,-
TGTGCCAGCAGCTTAGGTGAACTAGCGGGATCCGAGCAGTACTTC,CASSLGELAGSEQYF,TRBD2,TRBJ2-7,TRBV7-2,-
TGTGCCAGCAGCTTAGGGGCCCGGACTAGCGAATACAATGAGCAGTTCTTC,CASSLGARTSEYNEQFF,TRBD2,TRBJ2-1,TRBV11-3,-
TGTGCCAGCTCACTGGACAGGGTTTCGAATGAGCAGTTCTTC,CASSLDRVSNEQFF,TRBD1,TRBJ2-1,TRBV18,-
TGTGCCAGTAGCAGGGACAGGAACACCGGGGAGCTGTTTTTT,CASSRDRNTGELFF,TRBD1,TRBJ2-2,TRBV19,-
TGTGCCATCAGTGATAGTAACGTCGAGCACTTC,CAISDSNVEHF,-,TRBJ2-7,TRBV10-3,-
TGCGCCAGCAGCCTGCAGGGACAGGATTTTGGCTACACCTTC,CASSLQGQDFGYTF,TRBD1,TRBJ1-2,TRBV5-1,-
TGTGCCAGCAGCCAAGGGGCAAGGCTCTGGGCCAACGTCCTGACTTTC,CASSQGARLWANVLTF,-,TRBJ2-6,TRBV3-1/TRBV3-2,-
TGTGCCAGCAGCACGGGGACAGATACGCAGTATTTT,CASSTGTDTQYF,-,TRBJ2-3,TRBV5-5,-
TGTGCCAGCAGCCCCGGACAGTATGGCTACACCTTC,CASSPGQYGYTF,-,TRBJ1-2,TRBV12-3/TRBV12-4,-
TGTGCCAGCAGTTACCCCGGGGGCACAGATACGCAGTATTTT,CASSYPGGTDTQYF,-,TRBJ2-3,TRBV6-2/TRBV6-3,-
TGTGCCAGCAGCACAGGGGGCGGGGAGCTGTTTTTT,CASSTGGGELFF,TRBD1,TRBJ2-2,TRBV12-3/TRBV12-4,-
TGTGCCAGTAGGCCACAGGGTGGTTCTGGAAACACCATATATTTT,CASRPQGGSGNTIYF,-,TRBJ1-3,TRBV19,once
TGTGCCAGCAGCTTAGACGGACAGGGGGATAACTATGGCTACACCTTC,CASSLDGQGDNYGYTF,TRBD1,TRBJ1-2,TRBV7-9,once
TGTGCCAGCAGTCCGGACCCGGGACTGTACGAGCAGTACTTC,CASSPDPGLYEQYF,-,TRBJ2-7,TRBV28,few
TGTGCCAGTAGTATAGCCCCGATTCGCGATCAGCCCCAGCATTTT,CASSIAPIRDQPQHF,-,TRBJ1-5,TRBV19,-
TGTGCCAGCAGCGACGGACAGGGGGCGTTCTATGGCTACACCTTC,CASSDGQGAFYGYTF,TRBD1,TRBJ1-2,TRBV7-9,-
TGTGCCAGTAGTAAGGACATCTCAGGCGACTATGGCTACACCTTC,CASSKDISGDYGYTF,-,TRBJ1-2,TRBV19,once
TGTGCCAGCAGCTTGGGACAGCTGAATTCACCCCTCCACTTT,CASSLGQLNSPLHF,-,TRBJ1-6,TRBV5-6,once
TGTGCCAGCAGGCAACAGGGGGCTCAGGAAAAACTGTTTTTT,CASRQQGAQEKLFF,TRBD1,TRBJ1-4,TRBV6-1,-
TGTGCCAGCAGCTTTGACAGATCGGGCTATGGCTACACCTTC,CASSFDRSGYGYTF,-,TRBJ1-2,TRBV7-2,-
TGTGCCAGCAGCCCGGGACATCGGGAAAAACTGTTTTTT,CASSPGHREKLFF,-,TRBJ1-4,TRBV7-2,-
TGTGCCAGCCTTCCCCCCGTCGGTGAAAAACTGTTTTTT,CASLPPVGEKLFF,-,TRBJ1-4,TRBV6-6,-
TGTGCCAGCAGCTTAGCGGGTGGGGACAGTACCGAGCAGTACTTC,CASSLAGGDSTEQYF,TRBD1,TRBJ2-7,TRBV7-9,-
TGTGCCAGCAGCGGGCAGGGGATCTATGGCTACACCTTC,CASSGQGIYGYTF,-,TRBJ1-2,TRBV6-5,-
TGTGCCAGCAGCGTAGAGTATAGCTCCTACAATGAGCAGTTCTTC,CASSVEYSSYNEQFF,-,TRBJ2-1,TRBV9,-
TGTGCCACATCTAGCGGAAGCTCCTACAATGAGCAGTTCTTC,CATSSGSSYNEQFF,TRBD2,TRBJ2-1,TRBV27,once
TGTGCCAGCAGCTATAGCGGTTTTACGAAGGAGCTGTTTTTT,CASSYSGFTKELFF,-,TRBJ2-2,TRBV3-1/TRBV3-2,-
TGTGCCAGCAGTTTTGATTTAGCGGGAGGAAAGTGGGATGAGCAGTTCTTC,CASSFDLAGGKWDEQFF,TRBD2,TRBJ2-1,TRBV27,-
TGTGCTGCGGGCCTCAACTATGGCTACACCTTC,CAAGLNYGYTF,-,TRBJ1-2,TRBV28,-
TGTGCCACCAGCAGAGATAGACAGCATAGCAATCAGCCCCAGCATTTT,CATSRDRQHSNQPQHF,-,TRBJ1-5,TRBV15,-
TGTGCCAGCAAGAACAGGGAAATTGGGGCAGATACGCAGTATTTT,CASKNREIGADTQYF,-,TRBJ2-3,TRBV2,-
TGTGCCAGCAGCATTCGGACTAGCGGGAGCTTAGATACGCAGTATTTT,CASSIRTSGSLDTQYF,TRBD2,TRBJ2-3,TRBV11-2,-
TGCGCCAGCAGCTTGGGCACCGGGAAACTAGCGACAGTAGTCTACGAGCAGTACTTC,CASSLGTGKLATVVYEQYF,TRBD2,TRBJ2-7,TRBV5-1,-
TGTGCCAGCAGCCCCCCAGGGGAGCGAGGAAACACTGAAGCTTTCTTT,CASSPPGERGNTEAFF,-,TRBJ1-1,TRBV9,-
TGTGCCAGCAGCCCGATCCGGACTAGCGGGAGTTACGAGCAGTACTTC,CASSPIRTSGSYEQYF,TRBD2,TRBJ2-7,TRBV5-8,few
TGTGCCAGCAGCTTCGGTCCCGAAAACAATGAGCAGTTCTTC,CASSFGPENNEQFF,-,TRBJ2-1,TRBV7-2,-
TGCGCCAGCACCCTCTCCAGGCACAGGGGTGACACCTTC,CASTLSRHRGDTF,TRBD1,TRBJ1-2,TRBV23-1,once
TGTGCCAGCCTTGGCCCCGACACAGATACGCAGTATTTT,CASLGPDTDTQYF,-,TRBJ2-3,TRBV25-1,-
TGTGCCAGCAGCCCCCGGACTAGCGGGACTCGAGAGCAGTACTTC,CASSPRTSGTREQYF,TRBD2,TRBJ2-7,TRBV5-4,-
TGTGCCATCAGAGTGTTGGGGCTAGCGGGAGGTGGTGAGCAGTTCTTC,CAIRVLGLAGGGEQFF,TRBD2,TRBJ2-1,TRBV10-3,-
TGTGCCAGCAGTGTCAGGACTACCGAAGAGACCCAGTACTTC,CASSVRTTEETQYF,-,TRBJ2-5,TRBV2,-
TGTGCCATCAGTGTGGGAGGGACAGGGGGAGACGAGCAGTACTTC,CAISVGGTGGDEQYF,TRBD1,TRBJ2-7,TRBV10-3,-
TGTGCCAGCAGTTCCTACAGGGATTCACCCCTCCACTTT,CASSSYRDSPLHF,-,TRBJ1-6,TRBV6-5,once
TGTGCCAGCAGTTCAGCGGGTACAGCGCAGTTCTTC,CASSSAGTAQFF,-,TRBJ2-1,TRBV28,-
TGTGCCAGCAGCTCTTTGGACAGGGAAGTCGATACGCAGTATTTT,CASSSLDREVDTQYF,TRBD1,TRBJ2-3,TRBV7-9,-
TGTGCCAGCAGCTCACAGGGGCCCACTGAAGCTTTCTTT,CASSSQGPTEAFF,TRBD1,TRBJ1-1,TRBV7-2,once
TGTGCCAGCAGCTTAGGAGGGACAGGGAGATCAAATGAAAAACTGTTTTTT,CASSLGGTGRSNEKLFF,TRBD1,TRBJ1-4,TRBV7-6,-
TGTGCCAGCAGTTTAGGACAATCGGGGACCCAGTACTTC,CASSLGQSGTQYF,-,TRBJ2-5,TRBV6-5,-